This T cell receptor (beta chain) originates from a study of OX40 agonist ivuxolimab in advanced cancers. Study-level information: Ivuxolimab doses were 0.01, 0.1, 0.3, 1.5, 3 or 10 mg/kg every 2 weeks.

Of note for this clone: Its antigen remains unknown.

Overall study findings and caveats: Dosing at 0.1 to 3.0 mg/kg was accompanied by clonal expansion of CD4+ and CD8+ blood T cells by week 6.

Blood draws occurred at baseline, cycle 4 day 1, and cycle 7 day 1. Measured with immunoSEQ multiplex PCR; TCRdb has only the in-frame clones, and not every one. The sample contains about 46,000 clones, about 89% of which appear only once. In germline, CDR1 is SNHLY, CDR2 FYNNEI. V was cut by 6 bases and J by 0 bases, with 20 bases left in between. The CDR3 is made up of 17 amino acids. Sequenced here: CD4+ or CD8+ T cells sorted from blood, sampled in a trial of the OX40 agonist ivuxolimab. The sequence was obtained from an adult with an advanced solid tumor such as melanoma, head and neck, liver or kidney cancer. The gene calls are TRBV2 and TRBJ2-5, with D perhaps given as TRBD1 or TRBD2 (5 bases each). DNA of the CDR3: TGTGCCAGCAGACCTTTCGGGGCCACAGAGTACCAAGAGACCCAGTACTTC. It specifies CASRPFGATEYQETQYF. The full variable domain, with the rest looked up from reference TRBV2 and TRBJ2-5, is EPEVTQTPSHQVTQMGQEVILRCVPISNHLYFYWYRQILGQKVEFLVSFYNNEISEKSEIFDDQFSVERPDGSNFTLKIRSTKLEDSAMYFCASRPFGATEYQETQYFGPGTRLLVL.